One sample yielded the 22 T cell receptor beta chains listed below, sequenced in a study of spatial heterogeneity in lung cancer (dated by TCRdb to the late 2010s). Preparation of the library involved 5' RACE. The sample was run on a NextSeq 500. TCRdb cleaned the public reads at Q25 with fastp, built clones with MiXCR and kept in-frame beta chains. Entries that share a CDR3 protein sequence are merged under the most common genes and DNA. The sample table holds approximately 41,000 distinct CDR3 sequences, of which under 12% were seen once. Approximately 17% of the sample is taken by the ten largest. The time point label here, explained by the study, means: blood at routine non-recurrence follow-up after resection. Here the sequenced sample was PBMCs, taken at follow-up. The receptors shown here come from a female donor with early-stage non-small cell lung cancer.

This clonotype was found many times. The V and J genes are TRBV20-1 and TRBJ2-1; a possible D gene is TRBD2 (6 bases). Deletions cut 3 bases from V and 6 bases from J, with 9 bases between. The CDR3 consists of 12 residues. Germline CDR1 and CDR2: DFQATT and SNEGSKA (reference sequence). CDR3 nucleotide sequence: TGCAGTGCTAGGCGGGGCCCCAATGAGCAGTTCTTC. Encoded protein: CSARRGPNEQFF.

This chain joins TRBV30 and TRBJ1-2; D is unclear. From germline, CDR1 is GTSNPN and CDR2 SVGIG (reference sequence). V shed 4 bases and J shed 2 bases, with 11 bases lying between them. CDR3 length: 13 amino acids. CDR3 sequence: CAWKEGYNYGYTF. CDR3 bases: TGTGCCTGGAAGGAGGGATACAACTATGGCTACACCTTC.

The chain links TRBV6-2 or TRBV6-3 to TRBJ1-1, with 7 bases lining up with TRBD1. The length of the CDR3 is 13 residues. CDR1 is MNHEY, CDR2 SVGEGT, per germline. Trimming took 6 bases from V and 3 from J; bases not matched to a gene: 4. CDR3 amino acids: CASSIDRDTEAFF. CDR3 in DNA: TGTGCCAGCAGCATCGACAGGGACACTGAAGCTTTCTTT.

This clonotype showed up many times. The V call is TRBV30, the J call TRBJ2-5; a possible D gene is TRBD1 (7 bases). V was clipped by 0 bases and J by 6 bases, with 14 bases between them. In germline, CDR1 is GTSNPN, CDR2 SVGIG (reference sequence). This CDR3 is 14 amino acids long. The CDR3 DNA reads as TGTGCCTGGAGTGTCCTACAGGGGAGGCAGACCCAGTACTTC. Its translation: CAWSVLQGRQTQYF.

Many counts were recorded for this clonotype. The J gene is TRBJ1-1, the V gene TRBV12-3 or TRBV12-4, with 7 bases matching TRBD1. The CDR3 contains 14 residues. The ends lost 1 base at V and 5 bases at J; junction bases unmatched: 4. The CDR3 bases are TGTGCCAGCAGTTTAGAGGGGGCGCGAACTGAAGCTTTCTTT. This codes for CASSLEGARTEAFF.

This clonotype was observed many times. This chain links TRBV5-6 with TRBJ2-3; D is tentatively TRBD1 or TRBD2 (5 bases each). V lost 2 bases and J lost 1, with 14 bases in between. The V gene's germline CDR1 is SGHDT and CDR2 YYEEEE. This CDR3 spans 16 amino acids. The CDR3 loop reads CASSLSRQGGTDTQYF. The CDR3 nucleotides read TGTGCCAGCAGCTTATCTCGTCAGGGAGGCACAGATACGCAGTATTTT. The full variable domain, completed using reference TRBV5-6 and TRBJ2-3, is DAGVTQSPTHLIKTRGQQVTLRCSPKSGHDTVSWYQQALGQGPQFIFQYYEEEERQRGNFPDRFSGHQFPNYSSELNVNALLLGDSALYLCASSLSRQGGTDTQYFGPGTRLTVL.

This clonotype was seen more than once but under ten times. V and J are TRBV7-6 and TRBJ2-1; maybe TRBD1 (5 bases). CDR3 length: 20 amino acids. CDR1 and CDR2 (germline): SGHVS, FNYEAQ. V was pared by 2 bases and J by 7 bases, with 30 bases between. The CDR3 here is CASSLRRLPDTRPFRNEQFF. CDR3 coding DNA: TGTGCCAGCAGCTTACGGCGTCTCCCGGACACCAGGCCCTTTAGGAATGAGCAGTTCTTC.

This clonotype was counted a few times. V gene TRBV20-1 combines with J gene TRBJ2-2; no firm D call. This CDR3 has 13 amino acids. Germline CDR1 DFQATT, CDR2 SNEGSKA (reference sequence). V lost 6 bases to trimming and J lost 0 bases, with 8 bases between them. Here the CDR3 reads CSAPQANTGELFF. The CDR3 bases are TGCAGTGCCCCCCAGGCGAACACCGGGGAGCTGTTTTTT.

This clonotype was detected many times. The chain joins TRBV2 to TRBJ2-1, with D perhaps matching TRBD2 (5 bases). Germline V CDR1 and CDR2: SNHLY, FYNNEI. The germline V and J ends were trimmed by 5 bases and 7 bases, with 9 bases remaining between them. The CDR3 is 12 residues long. CDR3 amino acids: CASSILVNEQFF. CDR3 sequence (DNA): TGTGCCAGCAGTATACTAGTTAATGAGCAGTTCTTC.

This clonotype was seen many times. This chain's CDR3 is CASSLPRRLAGGKETQYF. The CDR3 coding sequence is TGTGCCAGCAGTCTACCCCGCCGACTAGCGGGGGGGAAAGAGACCCAGTACTTC. This chain joins TRBV12-3 or TRBV12-4 and TRBJ2-5; 14 bases are shared with TRBD2. The CDR3 is made up of 18 amino acids. V shed 5 bases, J shed 3 bases, and the junction held 11 bases outside the gene matches.

This clonotype was detected a few times. CDR3 in DNA: TGTGCCAGCGGACCCCCGGGTTGGGCTGGGGCCAACGTCCTGACTTTC. Protein: CASGPPGWAGANVLTF. The chain recombines TRBV12-3 or TRBV12-4 with TRBJ2-6; no clear D gene. This CDR3 is 16 amino acids long. V lost 8 bases and J 2 bases, leaving 16 bases between the germline ends.

This clonotype has a handful of counts. The chain joins TRBV7-9 to TRBJ2-7; tentatively, D is TRBD1 (6 bases). The V and J ends lost 5 bases and 5 bases respectively, with 16 bases between them. This CDR3 contains 14 residues. Germline V lookup: CDR1 SEHNR, CDR2 FQNEAQ (reference sequence). In DNA form, the CDR3 reads TGTGCCAGCAGCGACAGGAACAGGGACCACGAGCAGTACTTC. This encodes CASSDRNRDHEQYF.

This clonotype was picked up many times. This chain links TRBV12-3 or TRBV12-4 with TRBJ2-7; 8 bases are a match to TRBD1. The V segment lost 0 bases and the J segment 0 bases; nucleotides outside the gene matches: 10. This CDR3 has 18 amino acids. DNA of the CDR3: TGTGCCAGCAGTTTAGCCCCGGACAGGGTATATTCCTCCTACGAGCAGTACTTC. This codes for CASSLAPDRVYSSYEQYF.

In this sample, this clonotype turned up many times. The V call is TRBV4-1, the J call TRBJ1-2; D gene ambiguous. The germline V gene encodes CDR1 MGHRA and CDR2 YSYEKL. Between the trimmed V and J ends, which lost 0 bases and 3 bases, there was a span of 11 bases. The CDR3 has 15 residues. DNA of the CDR3: TGCGCCAGCAGCCAAGACGCTGCGGGCCACTATGGCTACACCTTC. Its translation: CASSQDAAGHYGYTF.

This clonotype appeared many times. The V and J genes are TRBV20-1 and TRBJ1-6; 7 bases agree with TRBD1. CDR1 and CDR2 from the germline V gene are DFQATT and SNEGSKA (reference sequence). Losses at the gene ends were 6 bases for V and 7 bases for J; bases not matched to a gene: 12. The CDR3 length is 15 residues. CDR3 nucleotide sequence: TGCAGTGCCCCTACCGAGACAGGGCGCAATTCACCCCTCCACTTT. Translating it yields CSAPTETGRNSPLHF.

This clonotype turned up a few times. The chain combines TRBV29-1 with TRBJ1-2; 7 bases match TRBD1. Germline-derived CDR1 and CDR2 are SQVTM and ANQGSEA. With 6 bases clipped from V and 3 bases from J, the junction kept 10 bases outside the gene matches. The CDR3 contains 14 residues. The CDR3 protein is CSVLGQAKDYGYTF. Here the CDR3 DNA reads TGCAGCGTCCTCGGACAGGCGAAGGACTATGGCTACACCTTC.

The chain is built from TRBV12-3 or TRBV12-4 and TRBJ1-1, with D unresolved. The CDR3 is 15 amino acids. V lost 5 bases, J lost 0 bases, and 13 bases lay in between. CDR3 in DNA: TGTGCCAGCAGTCCGTGGGCTGGGCTGAACACTGAAGCTTTCTTT. This encodes CASSPWAGLNTEAFF.

In this sample, this clonotype turned up a few times. A read error may explain this, as a much larger clone is one base away. The chain combines TRBV28 with TRBJ2-2; weak D call: TRBD1 (6 bases). The CDR3 is 14 amino acids. CDR1 is MDHEN and CDR2 is SYDVKM in the germline V gene. DNA of the CDR3: TGTGCCAGCGGTACAGGGTCAGGCACCGAGGAGCTGTTTTTT. Translation gives CASGTGSGTEELFF.

As for this clonotype: A read error may produce the germline difference seen at one junction end. The chain has TRBV2 and TRBJ2-7, with no clear D. CDR3 length: 12 residues. Per germline, CDR1 SNHLY and CDR2 FYNNEI. CDR3 region: CASREGPYEQYF. CDR3 coding DNA: TGTGCCAGCAGGGAAGGCCCCTACGAGCAGTACTTC.

This clonotype is categorized as large (0.1 to 1%). The chain employs TRBV28 and TRBJ2-1; TRBD1 matches 7 bases. CDR1 and CDR2 (germline): MDHEN, SYDVKM. The J segment lost 6 bases and the V segment lost 4 bases, leaving 12 bases of the junction unmatched. There are 16 residues in the CDR3. CDR3 loop: CASSSLTGRSGNEQFF. The CDR3 coding sequence is TGTGCCAGCAGTTCCTTGACAGGGCGCTCAGGCAATGAGCAGTTCTTC.

This clonotype was detected many times. The chain recombines TRBV7-9 with TRBJ2-7; TRBD1 or TRBD2 may be the D gene (5 bases each). V was clipped by 3 bases and J by 0 bases, with 9 bases between them. Germline V gives CDR1 SEHNR, CDR2 FQNEAQ (reference sequence). The CDR3 sequence is 14 residues long. The CDR3 DNA reads TGTGCCAGCAGCTTCCGGGACCTCTCCTACGAGCAGTACTTC. It yields the protein CASSFRDLSYEQYF. Together with reference TRBV7-9 and TRBJ2-7, the CDR3 gives the full variable domain: DTGVSQNPRHKITKRGQNVTFRCDPISEHNRLYWYRQTLGQGPEFLTYFQNEAQLEKSRLLSDRFSAERPKGSFSTLEIQRTEQGDSAMYLCASSFRDLSYEQYFGPGTRLTVT.

This clonotype was detected ten times or more. The V and J genes are TRBV12-3 or TRBV12-4 and TRBJ2-1, with D possibly being TRBD2 (6 bases). Trimming took off 2 bases at V and 6 bases at J, with 11 bases between the two ends. The CDR3 consists of 14 residues. The CDR3 protein is CASSLLTSSNEQFF. Here the CDR3 DNA reads TGTGCCAGCAGTTTATTAACTAGCAGCAATGAGCAGTTCTTC.